This entry lists 14 T cell receptor beta chains sequenced from one sample in a study of beta chain features in type 1 diabetes. Every isolated RNA sample was fully reverse transcribed, so sequencing captured expressed TCRB transcripts. TCRdb's copy holds only in-frame clones and misses some; the assay was immunoSEQ multiplex PCR. The sample holds approximately 150,000 clones, 9% to 10% seen once. Sequencing was carried out using central memory CD4+ T cells from blood. These TCRs come from a woman between 18 and 30 years old in good health.

Note on this clone: Sequence at one end of the junction differs from germline and may be a read error. The chain uses TRBV6-1 and TRBJ1-4; 9 nucleotides align to TRBD1. Germline lookup yields CDR1 MNHNS and CDR2 SASEGT. The CDR3 extends over 16 amino acids. For the CDR3, the DNA is TGTGCCATCAGTGAACCGGGACAGGGCTCTCGGGAAAAACTGTTTTTT. Translated: CAISEPGQGSREKLFF.

V usage is TRBV5-1 and J usage is TRBJ2-4; D unclear. This CDR3 has 14 amino acids. V was trimmed by 1 base and J by 0 bases, leaving 5 bases between them. CDR1 and CDR2 (germline): SGHRS, YFSETQ. The CDR3 DNA is TGCGCCAGCAGCTTGAATCTAGCCAAAAACATTCAGTACTTC. This encodes CASSLNLAKNIQYF. The complete variable domain, with remaining parts taken from reference TRBV5-1 and TRBJ2-4, reads KAGVTQTPRYLIKTRGQQVTLSCSPISGHRSVSWYQQTPGQGLQFLFEYFSETQRNKGNFPGRFSGRQFSNSRSEMNVSTLELGDSALYLCASSLNLAKNIQYFGAGTRLSVL.

Only a few counts were recorded for this clone. This chain connects TRBV11-3 to TRBJ2-7; unclear D gene. The V and J ends lost 1 base and 5 bases respectively, with 6 bases between them. This CDR3 has 12 amino acids. Germline CDR1 reads SGHNT; CDR2 reads YENEEA. The CDR3 sequence is CASSLVQNEQYF. The CDR3, as DNA: TGTGCCAGCAGCTTAGTTCAGAACGAGCAGTACTTC.

The chain combines TRBV5-1 with TRBJ1-2; maybe TRBD1 (5 bases). Germline CDR1 reads SGHRS; CDR2 reads YFSETQ. Deletions cut 4 bases from V and 8 bases from J, with 12 bases between. The CDR3 consists of 12 residues. The CDR3: CASSPGTDGYTF. The DNA for the CDR3 is TGCGCCAGCAGCCCCGGGACTGACGGCTACACCTTC.

The chain combines TRBV19 with TRBJ1-5; 9 nucleotides match TRBD1. V gave up 7 bases and J gave up 5 bases; unmatched junction bases: 6. Germline CDR1 reads LNHDA; CDR2 reads SQIVND (reference sequence). The CDR3 loop spans 14 amino acids. The CDR3 reads CASNRDRVDQPQHF. The DNA of the CDR3 is TGTGCCAGTAACCGGGACAGGGTTGATCAGCCCCAGCATTTT.

This clone was detected only a few times. V usage is TRBV25-1 and J usage is TRBJ2-7, with 8 bases fitting TRBD2. Germline V gene lookup returns CDR1 MGHDK and CDR2 SYGVNS. The CDR3 has 14 amino acids. The J segment lost 0 bases and the V segment lost 8 bases, leaving 6 bases of the junction unmatched. The CDR3 sequence: CASAVAGSSYEQYF. The CDR3 DNA is TGTGCCAGCGCCGTAGCGGGGAGCTCCTACGAGCAGTACTTC.

J is TRBJ2-1 and V is TRBV2; 11 bases are a match to TRBD2. CDR1 and CDR2 (germline): SNHLY, FYNNEI. CDR3 size: 16 residues. V lost 7 bases to trimming and J lost 10 bases; unmatched junction nucleotides: 15. The CDR3 bases are TGTGCCAGCAATAGCGGGGGGGCCTGGTCTGCACCCGAGCAGTTCTTC. This encodes CASNSGGAWSAPEQFF.

The CDR3 is CASSEVGGPYNEQFF. DNA of the CDR3: TGTGCCAGCAGTGAAGTCGGGGGACCCTACAATGAGCAGTTCTTC. The V call is TRBV25-1, the J call TRBJ2-1; possible D gene TRBD2, 6 bases. Trimming removed 2 bases at V and 2 bases at J, with 10 bases between. The CDR3 spans 15 residues. Germline V gene lookup returns CDR1 MGHDK and CDR2 SYGVNS.

This clone was counted only a few times. The chain uses TRBV18 and TRBJ2-7, with D possibly TRBD1 on 5 matching bases. The CDR3 has 18 residues. Germline CDR1 KGHSH, CDR2 LQKENI. V gave up 3 bases and J gave up 3 bases, with 24 bases separating them. CDR3 nucleotide sequence: TGTGCCAGCTCACCCGAGATAACGACAGCCTTCGCGAACTACGAGCAGTACTTC. It yields the protein CASSPEITTAFANYEQYF.

V and J are TRBV6-5 and TRBJ2-5; 8 bases are a match to TRBD2. In germline, CDR1 is MNHEY, CDR2 SVGAGI. Trimming cost V 0 bases and J 1 base; bases outside gene matches: 4. There are 16 residues in the CDR3. The chain's CDR3 is CASSYSPAGVQETQYF. The CDR3 bases are TGTGCCAGCAGTTACTCTCCAGCGGGGGTCCAAGAGACCCAGTACTTC.

This clone was observed a few times. The chain carries TRBV7-9 and TRBJ1-5, with TRBD1 identical over 8 bases. The CDR3 has 17 residues. After removal of 0 bases from V and 2 bases from J, the junction contained 6 bases not matched to a gene. Germline V gene data show CDR1 as SEHNR and CDR2 as FQNEAQ (reference sequence). The CDR3, as DNA: TGTGCCAGCAGCTTAGCGGCGGCAGGGGGCCGCAATCAGCCCCAGCATTTT. Its translation: CASSLAAAGGRNQPQHF.

The chain carries TRBV7-9 and TRBJ2-7; 7 bases agree with TRBD2. The CDR3 loop spans 14 amino acids. Germline assignment: CDR1 SEHNR and CDR2 FQNEAQ (reference sequence). Trimming took 4 bases from V and 6 from J; bases not matched to a gene: 9. CDR3 region: CASSWGGRSSEQYF. The CDR3 bases are TGTGCCAGCAGCTGGGGGGGGAGATCAAGCGAGCAGTACTTC.

The V call is TRBV18, the J call TRBJ2-3, with 7 bases identical to TRBD1. V shed 3 bases, J shed 11 bases, and the junction held 11 bases outside the gene matches. Germline CDR1 is KGHSH and CDR2 is LQKENI. CDR3 length equals 14 residues. In nucleotides, the CDR3 is TGTGCCAGCTCACCCCTGGGACAGAGTCCCTTGCAGTATTTT. Amino acid sequence: CASSPLGQSPLQYF.

This clone was detected a few times. This chain joins TRBV2 and TRBJ2-1, with D hard to call. This CDR3 region has 15 residues. V was pared by 4 bases and J by 8 bases, with 18 bases between. Germline loops: CDR1 SNHLY, CDR2 FYNNEI. For the CDR3, the DNA is TGTGCCAGCAGTGCCGAGAGCACTACCGGCTATGAGCAGTTCTTC. Translating it yields CASSAESTTGYEQFF. Full variable domain (remainder filled in from reference TRBV2 and TRBJ2-1): EPEVTQTPSHQVTQMGQEVILRCVPISNHLYFYWYRQILGQKVEFLVSFYNNEISEKSEIFDDQFSVERPDGSNFTLKIRSTKLEDSAMYFCASSAESTTGYEQFFGPGTRLTVL.